A single sample gave rise to the 9 T cell receptor beta chains below, sequenced in a study of shared clonotypes between healthy human individuals. The data were produced by immunoSEQ multiplex PCR, yet TCRdb's version contains in-frame clones alone and is incomplete. This table has about 2.4 million clones, 90% to 95% appearing once. The source material was naive CD4+ T cells sorted from blood. Described subset: CD45RA+ positively selected. The source is a man between 18 and 29 years old in good health.

The rearrangement uses TRBV27 and TRBJ1-1; unclear D gene. The V and J ends lost 3 bases and 0 bases respectively, with 8 bases between them. CDR1 and CDR2 (germline): MNHEY, SMNVEV (reference sequence). The CDR3 sequence is 14 residues long. CDR3 sequence (DNA): TGTGCCAGCAGTTTCAGTACCATGAACACTGAAGCTTTCTTT. It translates to CASSFSTMNTEAFF.

The rearrangement uses TRBV4-1 and TRBJ2-1; TRBD2 matches 7 bases. J gave up 0 bases and V 2 bases, and 7 bases lay outside the gene matches. Germline V gene data show CDR1 as MGHRA and CDR2 as YSYEKL. CDR3 length: 17 residues. The CDR3: CASSQPTSASSYNEQFF. The DNA of the CDR3 is TGCGCCAGCAGCCAACCTACTAGCGCCAGCTCCTACAATGAGCAGTTCTTC.

J is TRBJ2-7 and V is TRBV6-1; D is ambiguous. Germline CDR1 and CDR2: MNHNS and SASEGT. Trimming left V 7 bases short and J 3 bases short, with 16 bases between. The CDR3 runs 14 residues. For the CDR3, the DNA is TGTGCCAGCATAGCACCGGGCGGCATCTACGAGCAGTACTTC. It is translated as CASIAPGGIYEQYF.

This clone was picked up one time. The chain is built from TRBV19 and TRBJ2-1, with TRBD2 matching over 13 bases. V shed 4 bases and J 5 bases; nucleotides not matched to a gene: 2. CDR1 and CDR2 (germline): LNHDA, SQIVND (reference sequence). There are 15 residues in the CDR3. CDR3 in amino acids: CASSNGLAGDNEQFF. CDR3 nucleotide sequence: TGTGCCAGTAGTAATGGACTAGCGGGGGACAATGAGCAGTTCTTC.

A few counts support this clone. The rearrangement uses TRBV11-2 and TRBJ1-5, with no clear D. Germline V gives CDR1 SGHAT, CDR2 FQNNGV. V was cut by 1 base and J by 11 bases, with 12 bases left in between. The CDR3 loop spans 13 amino acids. CDR3 residues: CASSLAEGLSQHF. The CDR3 region has the DNA TGTGCCAGCAGCTTAGCAGAAGGCCTGTCCCAGCATTTT.

The chain recombines TRBV2 with TRBJ1-4, with TRBD1 as a possible D gene (6 bases). CDR1 is SNHLY and CDR2 is FYNNEI in the germline V gene. The CDR3 length is 13 residues. V was shortened by 5 bases and J by 12 bases, with 16 bases between the two germline ends. The CDR3 DNA follows: TGTGCCAGCAGTACAGGGTTCGCTCGGCAACTGTTTTTT. Protein: CASSTGFARQLFF.

The rearrangement joins TRBV28 to TRBJ1-5; 7 positions match TRBD1. V lost 7 bases, J lost 5 bases, and 11 bases stayed unmatched. The CDR3 is 15 amino acids. Germline V gene lookup returns CDR1 MDHEN and CDR2 SYDVKM. CDR3 amino acids: CASIKDRVLHQPQHF. The DNA for the CDR3 is TGTGCCAGCATTAAAGACAGGGTCCTGCATCAGCCCCAGCATTTT.

The CDR3 nucleotides read TGTGCCAGCAGTCCCTACACTGACGGGGAAAAACTGTTTTTT. Translating it yields CASSPYTDGEKLFF. The chain has TRBV27 and TRBJ1-4; D ambiguous. Deletions cut 5 bases from V and 8 bases from J, with 15 bases between. This CDR3 comprises 14 residues. The germline V gene has CDR1 MNHEY and CDR2 SMNVEV (reference sequence). Full variable domain (remainder filled in from reference TRBV27 and TRBJ1-4): EAQVTQNPRYLITVTGKKLTVTCSQNMNHEYMSWYRQDPGLGLRQIYYSMNVEVTDKGDVPEGYKVSRKEKRNFPLILESPSPNQTSLYFCASSPYTDGEKLFFGSGTQLSVL.

V and J are TRBV6-1 and TRBJ2-3, with a weak D call TRBD1 (5 bases). This CDR3 contains 13 residues. V lost 7 bases, J lost 3 bases, and 11 bases lay in between. From germline, CDR1 is MNHNS and CDR2 SASEGT. Written as DNA, the CDR3 is TGTGCCAGCAAGGGGTGGGTTACAGATACGCAGTATTTT. Residues: CASKGWVTDTQYF.